These T cell receptor beta chains were read from a single sample in a study of blood T cell repertoires in COVID-19. This table comes from immunoSEQ multiplex PCR, and its TCRdb copy is limited to in-frame clones, with some not included. The sample lists fewer than 200,000 clones; roughly 83% were seen once. Sequenced input: PBMCs or T cells enriched from blood (not recorded which). The receptors come from a woman in her forties or fifties who had recovered from COVID-19. CDR3s include the opening cysteine and the closing phenylalanine or tryptophan. A D gene is named only where the DNA matches it firmly. Rows may omit the clone size; those that give it use once, few, many or a size class.

v_call: TRBV7-2
d_call: .
j_call: TRBJ1-5
cdr3_length: 16
clone_size: .
cdr3_nt: TGTGCCAGCAGCTTAGTATCAGGATTTAGCAATCAGCCCCAGCATTTT
cdr3_aa: CASSLVSGFSNQPQHF

v_call: TRBV4-3
d_call: TRBD1
j_call: TRBJ1-5
cdr3_length: 16
clone_size: once
cdr3_nt: TGCGCCAGCAGCCAGACAGACAGGACCCCAGGGGGGCCCCAGCATTTT
cdr3_aa: CASSQTDRTPGGPQHF

v_call: TRBV5-1
d_call: .
j_call: TRBJ1-6
cdr3_length: 18
clone_size: .
cdr3_nt: TGCGCCAGCAGCTTGGTGGCCGGTACCGGTTCGGGTAATTCACCCCTCCACTTT
cdr3_aa: CASSLVAGTGSGNSPLHF

v_call: TRBV7-9
d_call: .
j_call: TRBJ1-2
cdr3_length: 14
clone_size: .
cdr3_nt: TGTGCCAGCAGCTTCGGAGTCCAAGATTATGGCTACACCTTC
cdr3_aa: CASSFGVQDYGYTF

v_call: TRBV11-2
d_call: .
j_call: TRBJ1-3
cdr3_length: 15
clone_size: .
cdr3_nt: TGTGCCAGCAGCTTAGTTCCAGGGTCGGGAAACACCATATATTTT
cdr3_aa: CASSLVPGSGNTIYF

v_call: TRBV9
d_call: .
j_call: TRBJ1-3
cdr3_length: 15
clone_size: .
cdr3_nt: TGTGCCAGCAGCGTAGAGGCAGGGCGGGAATACACCATATATTTT
cdr3_aa: CASSVEAGREYTIYF

v_call: TRBV7-8
d_call: .
j_call: TRBJ1-6
cdr3_length: 15
clone_size: .
cdr3_nt: TGTGCCAGCAGCGCGGGGAGCTCCTATAATTCACCCCTCCACTTT
cdr3_aa: CASSAGSSYNSPLHF

v_call: TRBV7-2
d_call: TRBD1
j_call: TRBJ1-6
cdr3_length: 15
clone_size: once
cdr3_nt: TGTGCCAGCAGCTTGGCGGACAGGGTAAATTCACCCCTCCACTTT
cdr3_aa: CASSLADRVNSPLHF

v_call: TRBV7-9
d_call: .
j_call: TRBJ2-2
cdr3_length: 14
clone_size: .
cdr3_nt: TGTGCCAGCAGCCCCCGCCCAGGGACCGGGGAGCTGTTTTTT
cdr3_aa: CASSPRPGTGELFF

v_call: TRBV7-2
d_call: .
j_call: TRBJ2-3
cdr3_length: 17
clone_size: once
cdr3_nt: TGTGCCAGCAGCTTAAAGCCCCTAGACCCCCCCTTGGATACGCAGTATTTT
cdr3_aa: CASSLKPLDPPLDTQYF

v_call: TRBV3-1/TRBV3-2
d_call: TRBD2
j_call: TRBJ2-1
cdr3_length: 22
clone_size: .
cdr3_nt: TGTGCCAGCAGCCACCCCCCCGTAGGGACTAGCGCCCAAAGGAGCTCCTACAATGAGCAGTTCTTC
cdr3_aa: CASSHPPVGTSAQRSSYNEQFF

v_call: TRBV11-2
d_call: .
j_call: TRBJ1-2
cdr3_length: 18
clone_size: .
cdr3_nt: TGTGCCAGCAGCACTAGGGGATCAGGGGCAGCTGCTAACTATGGCTACACCTTC
cdr3_aa: CASSTRGSGAAANYGYTF

v_call: TRBV7-8
d_call: .
j_call: TRBJ2-5
cdr3_length: 14
clone_size: .
cdr3_nt: TGTGCCAGCAGCCGAGGACAGCTCCAAGAGACCCAGTACTTC
cdr3_aa: CASSRGQLQETQYF

v_call: TRBV5-1
d_call: TRBD1
j_call: TRBJ1-1
cdr3_length: 14
clone_size: .
cdr3_nt: TGCGCCAGCAGCTCACAGGGGAGTGGGACTGAAGCTTTCTTT
cdr3_aa: CASSSQGSGTEAFF

v_call: TRBV11-3
d_call: .
j_call: TRBJ2-1
cdr3_length: 12
clone_size: .
cdr3_nt: TGTGCCAGCAGCCGGACTACCCCGGAGCAGTTCTTC
cdr3_aa: CASSRTTPEQFF

v_call: TRBV6-1
d_call: TRBD1
j_call: TRBJ1-5
cdr3_length: 14
clone_size: .
cdr3_nt: TGTGCCAGCAGTGAAACAGGGGACCCTCAGCCCCAGCATTTT
cdr3_aa: CASSETGDPQPQHF

v_call: TRBV5-1
d_call: .
j_call: TRBJ2-5
cdr3_length: 14
clone_size: .
cdr3_nt: TGCGCCAGCAGCTTGGGACAGCTTCAAGAGACCCAGTACTTC
cdr3_aa: CASSLGQLQETQYF

v_call: TRBV7-9
d_call: .
j_call: TRBJ1-5
cdr3_length: 14
clone_size: .
cdr3_nt: TGTGCCAGCAGCGGTGACAGCTTAAATCAGCCCCAGCATTTT
cdr3_aa: CASSGDSLNQPQHF

v_call: TRBV5-1
d_call: .
j_call: TRBJ1-4
cdr3_length: 14
clone_size: .
cdr3_nt: TGCGCCAGCGCCGCGGGGTCAACTAATGAAAAACTGTTTTTT
cdr3_aa: CASAAGSTNEKLFF

v_call: TRBV27
d_call: .
j_call: TRBJ1-4
cdr3_length: 14
clone_size: .
cdr3_nt: TGTGCCAGCAGTTTACAAGGCACAGGCGAAAAACTGTTTTTT
cdr3_aa: CASSLQGTGEKLFF

v_call: TRBV7-2
d_call: .
j_call: TRBJ1-2
cdr3_length: 12
clone_size: .
cdr3_nt: TGTGCCAGCAGCTTACCAGGGTATGGCTACACCTTC
cdr3_aa: CASSLPGYGYTF

v_call: TRBV6-1
d_call: .
j_call: TRBJ1-1
cdr3_length: 14
clone_size: .
cdr3_nt: TGTGCCAGCAGTGAACGCGGGCAGAACACTGAAGCTTTCTTT
cdr3_aa: CASSERGQNTEAFF

v_call: TRBV28
d_call: .
j_call: TRBJ2-4
cdr3_length: 13
clone_size: .
cdr3_nt: TGTGCCAGCAGTCCCAGCGCGGGGGCGCTTCAGTACTTC
cdr3_aa: CASSPSAGALQYF

v_call: TRBV7-6
d_call: .
j_call: TRBJ2-1
cdr3_length: 13
clone_size: .
cdr3_nt: TGTGCCAGCAGCTTAGCTGGAGGGCGGGAGCAGTTCTTC
cdr3_aa: CASSLAGGREQFF

v_call: TRBV7-9
d_call: TRBD1
j_call: TRBJ1-5
cdr3_length: 13
clone_size: .
cdr3_nt: TGTGCCAGCAGCTCACAGGGGGATCAGCCCCAGCATTTT
cdr3_aa: CASSSQGDQPQHF

v_call: TRBV5-6
d_call: .
j_call: TRBJ2-5
cdr3_length: 15
clone_size: .
cdr3_nt: TGTGCCAGCAGCCGGGCCCTAGCGTACCAAGAGACCCAGTACTTC
cdr3_aa: CASSRALAYQETQYF

v_call: TRBV6-5
d_call: TRBD1
j_call: TRBJ1-1
cdr3_length: 14
clone_size: .
cdr3_nt: TGTGCCAGCACACCCCGTAACAGGGGAGCCCAAGCTTTCTTT
cdr3_aa: CASTPRNRGAQAFF

v_call: TRBV6-6
d_call: TRBD2
j_call: TRBJ2-3
cdr3_length: 15
clone_size: .
cdr3_nt: TGTGCCAGCAGTTACATGGCTAGCGGGACTGATACGCAGTATTTT
cdr3_aa: CASSYMASGTDTQYF

v_call: TRBV27
d_call: TRBD1
j_call: TRBJ1-5
cdr3_length: 14
clone_size: .
cdr3_nt: TGTGCCAGCAGTTTGGGGACAGGGAGGCAGCCCCAGCATTTT
cdr3_aa: CASSLGTGRQPQHF

v_call: TRBV6-5
d_call: .
j_call: TRBJ1-6
cdr3_length: 12
clone_size: .
cdr3_nt: TGTGCCAGCAGTTACCCCCGGGGGGCCCTCCACTTT
cdr3_aa: CASSYPRGALHF

v_call: TRBV6-2/TRBV6-3
d_call: .
j_call: TRBJ1-3
cdr3_length: 13
clone_size: .
cdr3_nt: TGTGCCAGCAGTTACTACGGTGGAAACACCATATATTTT
cdr3_aa: CASSYYGGNTIYF

v_call: TRBV18
d_call: .
j_call: TRBJ1-3
cdr3_length: 15
clone_size: .
cdr3_nt: TGTGCCAGCTCACCACCGGGAGGTGCTGGAAACACCATATATTTT
cdr3_aa: CASSPPGGAGNTIYF

v_call: TRBV10-3
d_call: .
j_call: TRBJ1-4
cdr3_length: 13
clone_size: .
cdr3_nt: TGTGCCAGCAGGGGCGTCGGTAATGAAAAACTGTTTTTT
cdr3_aa: CASRGVGNEKLFF

v_call: TRBV7-9
d_call: TRBD1
j_call: TRBJ1-5
cdr3_length: 14
clone_size: .
cdr3_nt: TGTGCCAGCAGCCTAGGACAGGGCGGTCAGCCCCAGCATTTT
cdr3_aa: CASSLGQGGQPQHF

v_call: TRBV7-9
d_call: .
j_call: TRBJ2-1
cdr3_length: 13
clone_size: .
cdr3_nt: TGTGCCAGCAGCCCCCCCGCGTACAATGAGCAGTTCTTC
cdr3_aa: CASSPPAYNEQFF

v_call: TRBV6-4
d_call: .
j_call: TRBJ2-1
cdr3_length: 16
clone_size: .
cdr3_nt: TGTGCCAGCAGTGAGAGGCCCAGCGGGCCAGACAATGAGCAGTTCTTC
cdr3_aa: CASSERPSGPDNEQFF

v_call: TRBV4-3
d_call: .
j_call: TRBJ1-5
cdr3_length: 16
clone_size: once
cdr3_nt: TGCGCCAGCAGCCAAGATCTGGTAGGGGGCAATCAGCCCCAGCATTTT
cdr3_aa: CASSQDLVGGNQPQHF

v_call: TRBV7-8
d_call: .
j_call: TRBJ1-4
cdr3_length: 15
clone_size: .
cdr3_nt: TGTGCCAGCAGCTTATCTCGGACACCCTATGAAAAACTGTTTTTT
cdr3_aa: CASSLSRTPYEKLFF

v_call: TRBV19
d_call: TRBD1
j_call: TRBJ1-1
cdr3_length: 15
clone_size: .
cdr3_nt: TGTGCCAGTAGTATAAGCGGGACAGGGACGGTTGAAGCTTTCTTT
cdr3_aa: CASSISGTGTVEAFF

v_call: TRBV28
d_call: TRBD1
j_call: TRBJ2-2
cdr3_length: 14
clone_size: .
cdr3_nt: TGTGCCAGCAGGCGGACAGGGGTCACCGGGGAGCTGTTTTTT
cdr3_aa: CASRRTGVTGELFF

v_call: TRBV7-9
d_call: .
j_call: TRBJ2-1
cdr3_length: 14
clone_size: .
cdr3_nt: TGTGCCAGCAGCTCCCTGGGGGGCTACAATGAGCAGTTCTTC
cdr3_aa: CASSSLGGYNEQFF